The rows below give T cell receptor beta chains drawn from one sample of a study of monozygotic twins with inflammatory bowel disease. Reprocessing the 5' RACE reads, TCRdb reports a single entry for every CDR3 protein and omits DNA. This repertoire includes more than 100,000 distinct CDR3 sequences. Sequencing was carried out using blood. The receptors derive from a human donor with ulcerative colitis or Crohn's disease, or a healthy co-twin of an affected twin (not recorded which). CDR3s include the opening cysteine and the closing phenylalanine or tryptophan. The order of the fields is J gene, V gene, CDR3 protein.

TRBJ1-2	TRBV11-2	CASSQEPGTGRIGYTF
TRBJ1-1	TRBV28	CASSLPIGRNTEAFF
TRBJ1-6	TRBV20-1	CSAPTAANSPLHF
TRBJ1-1	TRBV29-1	CSGDRDPAFMNTEAFF
TRBJ2-7	TRBV18	CASSPGASGTYEQYF
TRBJ2-1	TRBV12-3/TRBV12-4	CASTLPPPGGAYNEQFF
TRBJ2-2	TRBV7-8	CASSDQTERGRYTGELFF
TRBJ1-5	TRBV19	CASTLQGLSQPQHF
TRBJ2-4	TRBV7-2	CASSRNRGSGIQYF
TRBJ2-7	TRBV6-5	CASSSAPSGRRYEQYF
TRBJ2-3	TRBV29-1	CSATGLDTQYF
TRBJ2-3	TRBV7-2	CASSPSGGARDTQYF
TRBJ2-2	TRBV7-2	CASSPAKGMSGELFF
TRBJ2-7	TRBV18	CASSPSTSKRGEQYF
TRBJ2-1	TRBV27	CASSWTIGNEQFF
TRBJ2-3	TRBV6-6	CASARRPYTDTQYF
TRBJ1-5	TRBV10-3	CAISESRRPQHF
TRBJ1-5	TRBV27	CASSSGTGYQPQHF
TRBJ2-3	TRBV27	CASSLSPETDTQYF
TRBJ2-1	TRBV7-2	CASSLGLGGNEQFF
TRBJ2-7	TRBV30	CAWTVFSGSYEQYF
TRBJ2-4	TRBV6-5	CASSYSRDREKYF
TRBJ2-1	TRBV6-1	CVSSEQGGDWGNEQFF
TRBJ2-1	TRBV11-2	CASGPHNEQFF
TRBJ1-5	TRBV18	CASSPYRDNQPQHF
TRBJ2-1	TRBV20-1	CSAVDWIGEQFF
TRBJ2-5	TRBV9	CASSAKLTRRDHARETQYF
TRBJ2-7	TRBV29-1	CSVVVQGNLYEQYF
TRBJ1-3	TRBV20-1	CSARDFLTGRGSGNTIYF
TRBJ2-3	TRBV9	CASSVEEGRASTDTQYF
TRBJ1-3	TRBV20-1	CSARDPSTGIYF
TRBJ2-5	TRBV7-2	CASSLERGGETQYF
TRBJ1-1	TRBV4-1	CASSQGDMNTEAFF
TRBJ2-2	TRBV15	CATSRDDPNTGELFF
TRBJ2-3	TRBV5-1	CASSFGTGGKDTQYF
TRBJ2-5	TRBV11-3	CASSLSATQETQYF
TRBJ2-7	TRBV5-6	CASSPGVLIYEQYF
TRBJ2-1	TRBV5-6	CASGRGLAGVGYNEQFF
TRBJ2-7	TRBV7-2	CASSREVLSYEQYF
TRBJ2-7	TRBV11-2	CASSLDPSGRLEQYF